These 30 T cell receptor beta chains originate from one sample sequenced in a study of shared clonotypes between healthy human individuals. TCRdb's copy holds only in-frame clones and misses some; the assay was immunoSEQ multiplex PCR. The data show over a million clones, about four fifths seen once. The specimen was memory CD4+ T cells from PBMCs. Subset noted: CD45RA-negative fraction. These receptors came from a man between 18 and 35 years old in good health. Some clones in this sample may be carry-over from other donors' samples.

The rearrangement links TRBV5-1 to TRBJ1-2; 7 bases agree with TRBD1. J lost 2 bases, V lost 3 bases, and 7 bases had no gene match. Germline V gives CDR1 SGHRS, CDR2 YFSETQ. The CDR3 has 15 amino acids. The CDR3 is CASSSQPDRNYGYTF. CDR3 coding DNA: TGCGCCAGCAGCTCACAGCCGGACAGGAACTATGGCTACACCTTC.

In this sample, this clone turned up once. The genes are TRBV30 and TRBJ2-3; D unresolved. The germline V and J ends were trimmed by 8 bases and 1 base, with 13 bases remaining between them. The CDR3 has 13 amino acids. Looked up from germline, CDR1 is GTSNPN and CDR2 is SVGIG (reference sequence). Here the CDR3 reads CASRRGGTDTQYF. The CDR3 DNA follows: TGTGCCAGTAGAAGAGGAGGCACAGATACGCAGTATTTT.

The chain combines TRBV19 with TRBJ2-5; the D gene is possibly TRBD1 (6 bases). The V end was cut by 4 bases, the J end by 4 bases, with 13 bases between. The CDR3 runs 14 residues. The V gene's germline CDR1 is LNHDA and CDR2 SQIVND (reference sequence). CDR3 nucleotides: TGTGCCAGTAGTAGAAGAGGACAGTTAGAGACCCAGTACTTC. Amino acid sequence: CASSRRGQLETQYF.

The chain couples TRBV5-4 to TRBJ2-3; 9 nucleotides agree with TRBD1. This CDR3 spans 15 amino acids. The trim removed 4 bases at V and 2 bases at J, leaving 5 bases unmatched. The germline CDR1 and CDR2 sequences are SGHNT and YYREEE (reference sequence). The CDR3 DNA reads as TGTGCCAGCAGCCGGGACAGGGAGATCACAGATACGCAGTATTTT. It translates to CASSRDREITDTQYF.

CDR3 DNA: TGCGCCAGCAGCCAAGATAAGGGACTACCCGAGTACTTC. Translating gives CASSQDKGLPEYF. The V call is TRBV4-3, the J call TRBJ2-7; TRBD2 aligns across 7 bases. The CDR3 loop spans 13 amino acids. Germline trimming cut 0 bases from V and 11 bases from J; bases unmatched to any gene: 7. The germline gives CDR1 LGHNA, CDR2 YSLEER.

The CDR3 protein is CASSEEGGLLNLYGYTF. The CDR3, as DNA: TGTGCCAGCAGTGAAGAAGGGGGGCTTCTTAATTTGTATGGCTACACCTTC. The chain recombines TRBV6-1 with TRBJ1-2; D might be TRBD1 (6 bases). Per germline, CDR1 MNHNS and CDR2 SASEGT. The CDR3 is 17 amino acids. V gave up 1 base and J gave up 5 bases, with 20 bases separating them.

The chain joins TRBV6-5 to TRBJ1-4; perhaps TRBD1 as D (5 bases). The germline V and J ends were trimmed by 4 bases and 4 bases, with 13 bases remaining between them. The CDR3 is made up of 15 amino acids. Germline V CDR1 and CDR2: MNHEY, SVGAGI. In DNA, the CDR3 is TGTGCCAGCAGTTCAACAGGCTCGGGTAATGAAAAACTGTTTTTT. It specifies CASSSTGSGNEKLFF.

V usage is TRBV9 and J usage is TRBJ2-6; tentative D call: TRBD2 (5 bases). V was trimmed by 0 bases and J by 5 bases, leaving 9 bases between them. Germline V lookup: CDR1 SGDLS, CDR2 YYNGEE. The CDR3 loop spans 15 amino acids. In DNA, the CDR3 is TGTGCCAGCAGCGTAGGCCGAGGGAGGGCCAACGTCCTGACTTTC. Translating it yields CASSVGRGRANVLTF.

This chain joins TRBV19 and TRBJ1-1; TRBD1 agrees at 7 bases. J gave up 6 bases and V 6 bases, and 10 bases lay outside the gene matches. The CDR3 runs 14 residues. The germline gives CDR1 LNHDA, CDR2 SQIVND (reference sequence). CDR3 residues: CASRRQGEGPEAFF. CDR3 DNA sequence: TGTGCCAGTAGGCGACAGGGAGAAGGCCCTGAAGCTTTCTTT.

J is TRBJ2-5 and V is TRBV2, with TRBD2 as a possible D gene (6 bases). CDR1 and CDR2 from the germline V gene are SNHLY and FYNNEI. The CDR3 loop spans 13 amino acids. The germline V and J ends were trimmed by 6 bases and 4 bases, with 12 bases remaining between them. In nucleotides, the CDR3 is TGTGCCAGCAGCCCGACTAGACGAGAGACCCAGTACTTC. It encodes CASSPTRRETQYF.

This rearrangement joins TRBV4-1 to TRBJ2-1, with no clear D. This CDR3 is 17 amino acids long. Germline V gene data show CDR1 as MGHRA and CDR2 as YSYEKL. Trimming stripped 0 bases from V and 7 bases from J, with 19 bases between. This CDR3 reads CASSQDRAVNPRNEQFF. In DNA, the CDR3 is TGCGCCAGCAGCCAAGATCGGGCAGTCAACCCTCGTAATGAGCAGTTCTTC.

This rearrangement joins TRBV7-2 to TRBJ2-2, with 7 nucleotides matching TRBD2. V lost 2 bases, J lost 4 bases, and 10 bases stayed unmatched. The CDR3 runs to 17 residues. Germline lookup yields CDR1 SGHTA and CDR2 FQGNSA. The CDR3 reads CASSLQGGSLVTGELFF. CDR3 nucleotide sequence: TGTGCCAGCAGCTTACAAGGCGGGAGTTTGGTCACCGGGGAGCTGTTTTTT.

The chain couples TRBV6-4 to TRBJ1-2, with a tentative D call TRBD1 (5 bases). The CDR3 runs to 14 residues. CDR1 and CDR2 from the germline V gene are MRHNA and SNTAGT. Trimming took 6 bases from V and 4 from J, leaving 15 bases between them. The CDR3 nucleotides read TGTGCCAGCAGCCCCCAGGTAGGGGCCTATGGCTACACCTTC. Its translation is CASSPQVGAYGYTF.

On this clone itself: Because the CDR3's place on the DNA is in doubt, the DNA is left out and the CDR3 is given as listed by TCRdb. The chain combines TRBV28 with TRBJ2-6; the D call TRBD1 from the table was never checked on the DNA. The CDR3 spans 19 amino acids, including both terminal residues. Germline values: CDR1 MDHEN, CDR2 SYDVKM. CDR3: CASSFFWRGGTPGANVLTF.

The chain is built from TRBV5-1 and TRBJ2-2; D is unclear. Germline V gene lookup returns CDR1 SGHRS and CDR2 YFSETQ. The CDR3 is 15 residues long. Trimming removed 0 bases at V and 0 bases at J, with 6 bases between. Here the CDR3 reads CASSLGLTNTGELFF. CDR3 nucleotides: TGCGCCAGCAGCTTGGGGCTGACGAACACCGGGGAGCTGTTTTTT.

V is TRBV28 and J is TRBJ1-3; no firm D call. Trimming shortened V by 5 bases and J by 0 bases, and 5 bases separated the two germline ends. The CDR3 loop spans 13 amino acids. Germline CDR1 is MDHEN and CDR2 is SYDVKM. CDR3 region: CASSPSSGNTIYF. CDR3 coding DNA: TGTGCCAGCAGTCCGTCCTCTGGAAACACCATATATTTT. Variable domain in full (rest from reference TRBV28 and TRBJ1-3): DVKVTQSSRYLVKRTGEKVFLECVQDMDHENMFWYRQDPGLGLRLIYFSYDVKMKEKGDIPEGYSVSREKKERFSLILESASTNQTSMYLCASSPSSGNTIYFGEGSWLTVV.

This clone was recorded a few times. V and J are TRBV2 and TRBJ2-2; TRBD2 matches 12 bases. The CDR3 has 15 amino acids. V was pared by 7 bases and J by 3 bases, with 3 bases of the junction left unmatched. Germline CDR1 and CDR2: SNHLY and FYNNEI. CDR3 DNA: TGTGCCAGCACCGGGACTAGCGGGCACACCGGGGAGCTGTTTTTT. Translation gives CASTGTSGHTGELFF.

This chain links TRBV11-2 with TRBJ2-5; TRBD1 agrees at 8 bases. V was pared by 5 bases and J by 5 bases, with 13 bases of the junction left unmatched. The CDR3 totals 16 residues. Germline V gives CDR1 SGHAT, CDR2 FQNNGV. The CDR3 reads CASSIRTGSQGETQYF. The CDR3 nucleotides read TGTGCCAGCAGCATCCGGACAGGGTCTCAGGGGGAGACCCAGTACTTC.

The chain employs TRBV19 and TRBJ2-2; TRBD1 might be the D (5 bases). The CDR3 consists of 14 residues. Germline-derived CDR1 and CDR2 are LNHDA and SQIVND (reference sequence). Trimming took 5 bases from V and 5 from J, leaving 12 bases between them. The CDR3 bases are TGTGCCAGTAGTCTCCTCAGGGCGACCGGGGAGCTGTTTTTT. This gives the protein CASSLLRATGELFF.

The CDR3 bases are TGTGCCAGCAGTGAACGGGTGATCTCCACAGATACGCAGTATTTT. Its translation: CASSERVISTDTQYF. This chain joins TRBV2 and TRBJ2-3; D is unclear. V was clipped by 2 bases and J by 2 bases, with 11 bases between them. Per the germline V gene, CDR1 is SNHLY and CDR2 is FYNNEI. CDR3 length: 15 amino acids.

The chain joins TRBV5-1 to TRBJ2-3, with a possible D match to TRBD2 (6 bases). This CDR3 has 17 amino acids. V dropped 0 bases and J dropped 1 base, with 15 bases sitting between them. In germline, CDR1 is SGHRS, CDR2 YFSETQ. CDR3 in amino acids: CASSLVRSGEGTDTQYF. The CDR3 DNA reads TGCGCCAGCAGCTTGGTTCGTTCGGGAGAAGGCACAGATACGCAGTATTTT.

V usage is TRBV27 and J usage is TRBJ2-7; D uncertain. The CDR3 consists of 13 residues. Trimming removed 5 bases at V and 3 bases at J, with 11 bases between. In germline, CDR1 is MNHEY, CDR2 SMNVEV (reference sequence). The CDR3 DNA follows: TGTGCCAGCAGTCCGCGGCAAGACTACGAGCAGTACTTC. Protein: CASSPRQDYEQYF.

The J gene is TRBJ2-3, the V gene TRBV6-6, with TRBD2 identical over 9 bases. Per the germline V gene, CDR1 is MNHNY and CDR2 is SVGAGI (reference sequence). There are 15 residues in the CDR3. V lost 7 bases to trimming and J lost 0 bases; unmatched junction nucleotides: 5. CDR3 sequence: CASTLSGSSTDTQYF. Written as DNA, the CDR3 is TGTGCCAGCACCCTTAGCGGGAGTAGCACAGATACGCAGTATTTT.

The CDR3 DNA reads TGTGCCAGCAGTTCGCCTAGCGGAAACAATGAGCAGTTCTTC. It is translated as CASSSPSGNNEQFF. The chain is built from TRBV2 and TRBJ2-1; 7 bases fit TRBD2. This CDR3 has 14 residues. The germline gives CDR1 SNHLY, CDR2 FYNNEI. V lost 5 bases to trimming and J lost 5 bases; unmatched junction nucleotides: 6.

The sample holds one count of this clone. CDR3 loop: CASSGTVEKLFF. CDR3 in DNA: TGTGCCAGCAGTGGAACAGTGGAAAAACTGTTTTTT. The chain couples TRBV2 to TRBJ1-4; D is uncertain. The V end was cut by 4 bases, the J end by 8 bases, with 8 bases between. CDR1 is SNHLY, CDR2 FYNNEI, per germline. CDR3 length equals 12 residues.

This clone has more than one count but fewer than ten. The sample holds other DNA sequences that translate to the same CDR3. J is TRBJ1-1 and V is TRBV5-1; D not resolved. Trimming stripped 0 bases from V and 1 base from J, with 4 bases between. This CDR3 contains 13 residues. Germline CDR1 reads SGHRS; CDR2 reads YFSETQ. CDR3 amino acids: CASSLAGNTEAFF. CDR3 DNA sequence: TGCGCCAGCAGCTTGGCAGGGAACACTGAAGCTTTCTTT.

J is TRBJ1-1 and V is TRBV7-7, with TRBD1 matching 9 bases. Trimming removed 5 bases from V and 4 bases from J; junction bases left unmatched: 2. Germline-derived CDR1 and CDR2 are SSHAT and FNYEAQ (reference sequence). CDR3 length: 13 amino acids. CDR3 sequence: CASSADRGTEAFF. CDR3 nucleotides: TGTGCCAGCAGCGCGGACAGGGGCACTGAAGCTTTCTTT. The whole variable domain, filled in from reference TRBV7-7 and TRBJ1-1, reads GAGVSQSPRYKVTKRGQDVTLRCDPISSHATLYWYQQALGQGPEFLTYFNYEAQPDKSGLPSDRFSAERPEGSISTLTIQRTEQRDSAMYRCASSADRGTEAFFGQGTRLTVV.

The chain recombines TRBV12-5 with TRBJ2-1; 10 nucleotides align to TRBD2. J gave up 8 bases and V 1 base, and 8 bases lay outside the gene matches. The CDR3 covers 16 residues. Germline CDR1 is LGHNT and CDR2 is FRNRAP. The CDR3 DNA reads TGTGCTAGTGGTTTGGGGACTAGCGGAGGGGGGCATGAGCAGTTCTTC. Protein sequence: CASGLGTSGGGHEQFF.

The rearrangement links TRBV7-2 to TRBJ2-7; 7 nucleotides match TRBD2. Germline V gene lookup returns CDR1 SGHTA and CDR2 FQGNSA. J was trimmed by 5 bases and V by 5 bases; bases with no gene match: 6. The CDR3 contains 13 residues. CDR3: CASSLWSGNEQYF. The CDR3 DNA reads TGTGCCAGCAGCCTCTGGAGCGGGAACGAGCAGTACTTC. Full variable domain (missing parts from reference TRBV7-2 and TRBJ2-7): GAGVSQSPSNKVTEKGKDVELRCDPISGHTALYWYRQSLGQGLEFLIYFQGNSAPDKSGLPSDRFSAERTGGSVSTLTIQRTQQEDSAVYLCASSLWSGNEQYFGPGTRLTVT.

A word on this clone: Other DNA sequences within the sample encode an identical CDR3. The chain uses TRBV5-1 and TRBJ1-1; TRBD1 aligns across 7 bases. In germline, CDR1 is SGHRS, CDR2 YFSETQ. The CDR3 totals 14 residues. The V and J ends lost 1 base and 4 bases, in that order; junction bases with no gene match: 4. CDR3 region: CASSLNQGGTEAFF. The CDR3 coding sequence is TGCGCCAGCAGCTTGAACCAGGGGGGCACTGAAGCTTTCTTT.